The rows below give T cell receptor beta chains drawn from one sample of a study of CD8+CD57+ T cells in acquired aplastic anemia. TCRdb reprocessed the reads via MiXCR and lists one record per CDR3 protein. The sample lists about 150,000 distinct CDR3 sequences, 52% occurring once. What was sequenced was sorted CD4+, CD8+, or CD8+CD57+ T cells (not recorded which) from PBMCs. The receptors stem from a human donor with aplastic anemia. CDR3s leave out the opening cysteine and the closing phenylalanine or tryptophan.

j_call: TRBJ2-5
v_call: TRBV20-1
cdr3_aa: SARQAANQETQY

j_call: TRBJ2-7
v_call: TRBV10-3
cdr3_aa: AISGGRGQAYEQY

j_call: TRBJ2-3
v_call: TRBV2
cdr3_aa: ASSSSLGWTDTQY

j_call: TRBJ2-7
v_call: TRBV12-3/TRBV12-4
cdr3_aa: ASSLSGQGIYEQY

j_call: TRBJ1-2
v_call: TRBV27
cdr3_aa: ASSSHGGGYT

j_call: TRBJ2-7
v_call: TRBV7-9
cdr3_aa: ASSYSGQTYEQY

j_call: TRBJ2-1
v_call: TRBV11-2
cdr3_aa: ASSLEVAGASRYNEQF

j_call: TRBJ2-2
v_call: TRBV29-1
cdr3_aa: SVPRNTGELF

j_call: TRBJ1-6
v_call: TRBV7-9
cdr3_aa: ASSLGSHSPLH

j_call: TRBJ1-1
v_call: TRBV5-1
cdr3_aa: ASKRGDTEAF

j_call: TRBJ1-1
v_call: TRBV19
cdr3_aa: ASSSGRYTEAF

j_call: TRBJ2-7
v_call: TRBV19
cdr3_aa: ASSMRATYEQY

j_call: TRBJ2-7
v_call: TRBV7-2
cdr3_aa: ASSLGGGIDGQY

j_call: TRBJ2-1
v_call: TRBV19
cdr3_aa: ASSMFTGGNEQF

j_call: TRBJ1-2
v_call: TRBV13
cdr3_aa: ASSVVEGDFNYGYT

j_call: TRBJ1-5
v_call: TRBV10-2
cdr3_aa: ASSKAGGFSSYNEPQH

j_call: TRBJ2-1
v_call: TRBV11-1
cdr3_aa: ASSRGGGYNEQF

j_call: TRBJ2-7
v_call: TRBV20-1
cdr3_aa: RTSSSSGTPYEQY

j_call: TRBJ2-7
v_call: TRBV4-1
cdr3_aa: ASSQVYRYEQY

j_call: TRBJ1-2
v_call: TRBV25-1
cdr3_aa: ASSAAPGQDRDGYT

j_call: TRBJ1-2
v_call: TRBV5-1
cdr3_aa: ASSLAGGGYT

j_call: TRBJ2-7
v_call: TRBV6-5
cdr3_aa: ASSYSMAAGSSYEQY

j_call: TRBJ1-1
v_call: TRBV20-1
cdr3_aa: SAVDRAYTEAF

j_call: TRBJ2-1
v_call: TRBV27
cdr3_aa: ASSWSDYNEQF

j_call: TRBJ1-5
v_call: TRBV6-2/TRBV6-3
cdr3_aa: ASTYGGSDQPQH

j_call: TRBJ2-1
v_call: TRBV7-6
cdr3_aa: ASSPGPRSNEQF

j_call: TRBJ2-3
v_call: TRBV27
cdr3_aa: ASSSSLAGGHNEQY

j_call: TRBJ2-7
v_call: TRBV5-1
cdr3_aa: ASSWRTAYEQY

j_call: TRBJ1-6
v_call: TRBV5-6
cdr3_aa: ASSQGTGDRNSPLH

j_call: TRBJ2-1
v_call: TRBV4-1
cdr3_aa: ASKSGPLNNEQF

j_call: TRBJ2-3
v_call: TRBV20-1
cdr3_aa: SARAGAGLSTDTQY

j_call: TRBJ2-1
v_call: TRBV24-1
cdr3_aa: ATSDGTRNEQF

j_call: TRBJ2-5
v_call: TRBV7-2
cdr3_aa: ASSSGVEETQY

j_call: TRBJ1-2
v_call: TRBV20-1
cdr3_aa: SATGGTGYGYT

j_call: TRBJ1-6
v_call: TRBV9
cdr3_aa: ASSVNSGANSPLH

j_call: TRBJ2-3
v_call: TRBV6-1
cdr3_aa: ASRRGGLDTQY

j_call: TRBJ2-7
v_call: TRBV15
cdr3_aa: ATSPSRTGTTYEQY

j_call: TRBJ2-5
v_call: TRBV5-1
cdr3_aa: ASSLGGGPGETQY

j_call: TRBJ1-3
v_call: TRBV6-5
cdr3_aa: ASSYRTGDTIY

j_call: TRBJ1-5
v_call: TRBV12-5
cdr3_aa: ASGAGVNQPQH

j_call: TRBJ1-3
v_call: TRBV12-3/TRBV12-4
cdr3_aa: ASSSSSHGSGNTIY

j_call: TRBJ2-1
v_call: TRBV11-2
cdr3_aa: ASSFSYNEQF

j_call: TRBJ2-7
v_call: TRBV15
cdr3_aa: ATSTPHRSSDEQY

j_call: TRBJ2-1
v_call: TRBV5-6
cdr3_aa: ASSYSRGGSEQF

j_call: TRBJ1-2
v_call: TRBV6-1
cdr3_aa: ASRRTGVGKGYT

j_call: TRBJ1-1
v_call: TRBV5-1
cdr3_aa: ASSLDSIGVTEAF

j_call: TRBJ1-4
v_call: TRBV9
cdr3_aa: ASTREWEKLF

j_call: TRBJ2-3
v_call: TRBV20-1
cdr3_aa: SAVTGQGRGTQY

j_call: TRBJ1-2
v_call: TRBV6-2/TRBV6-3
cdr3_aa: ASSYSRDGGRMDGYT

j_call: TRBJ2-7
v_call: TRBV24-1
cdr3_aa: ATSEGRRGLSREDHEQY